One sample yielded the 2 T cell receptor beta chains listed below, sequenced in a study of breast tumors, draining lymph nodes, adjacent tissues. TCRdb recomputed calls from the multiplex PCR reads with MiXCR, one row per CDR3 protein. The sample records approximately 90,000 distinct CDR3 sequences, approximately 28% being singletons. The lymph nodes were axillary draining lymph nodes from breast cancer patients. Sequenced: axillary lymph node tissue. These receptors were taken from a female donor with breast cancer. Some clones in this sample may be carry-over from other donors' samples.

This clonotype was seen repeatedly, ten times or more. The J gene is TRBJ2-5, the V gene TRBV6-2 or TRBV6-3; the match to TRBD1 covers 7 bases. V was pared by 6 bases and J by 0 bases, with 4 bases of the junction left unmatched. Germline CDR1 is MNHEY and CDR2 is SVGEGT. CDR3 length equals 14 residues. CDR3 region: CASRWGQNQETQYF. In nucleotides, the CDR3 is TGTGCCAGCAGATGGGGACAGAACCAAGAGACCCAGTACTTC.

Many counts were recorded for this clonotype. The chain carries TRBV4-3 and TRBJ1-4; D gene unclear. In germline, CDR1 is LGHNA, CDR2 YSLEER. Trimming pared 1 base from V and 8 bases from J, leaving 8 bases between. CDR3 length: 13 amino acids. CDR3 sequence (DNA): TGCGCCAGCAGCCAAGGAGGCGCCGAAAAACTGTTTTTT. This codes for CASSQGGAEKLFF.